Included here is one T cell receptor (beta chain) sequence, with context. What it recognizes is unknown. J was trimmed by 3 bases and V by 4 bases; bases with no gene match: 9. Per germline, CDR1 SGHNT and CDR2 YYREEE (reference sequence). This CDR3 spans 16 amino acids. The data were obtained in a study of memory CD4+ T cells and cytomegalovirus serostatus. In the study overall: Healthy Belgian adult donors included under ten CMV-positive and more than 20 CMV-negative people.

General study results and limits: About two fifths of the roughly 150 known CMV-associated TCRbeta sequences appeared in CD4+ memory. Suggested: most of the CMV-linked TCR signature lies in CD4+ memory cells.

The sort gate was single viable CD3+CD4+CD8-CD45RO+ cells for memory CD4+ T cells. Serostatus was set by detecting CMV pp150, pp28, p38, p52 IgG. Using immunoSEQ multiplex PCR, the repertoire was profiled, and TCRdb retains in-frame clones only, with some absent. The table shows about 96,000 clones, with about four fifths occurring only once. This sequence originates from an adult in good health and CMV-seropositive. The specimen was memory CD4+ T cells from blood. The genes are TRBV5-4 and TRBJ2-3; TRBD2 matches 9 bases. CDR3 sequence (DNA): TGTGCCAGCAGCACTGTCTCTAGCGGGACAACAGATACGCAGTATTTT. Translated: CASSTVSSGTTDTQYF.